The clone carrying this T cell receptor beta chain was recorded a few times. These data originate in a study of beta chain features in type 1 diabetes. The CDR3 covers 15 residues. Per germline, CDR1 SGDLS and CDR2 YYNGEE. V was clipped by 0 bases and J by 5 bases; unmatched bases: 5. Expressed TCRB transcripts were sequenced, since all the RNA that had been isolated was reverse transcribed. Sequencing was performed with immunoSEQ multiplex PCR; in TCRdb, only in-frame clones are kept and a portion is missing. Of about 360,000 clones listed, over 10% are singletons. This sequence joins TRBV9 and TRBJ2-1; TRBD2 matches 7 bases. The sequenced material came from naive CD4+ T cells from blood. This TCR was sampled from a man aged 18 to 30 in good health. CDR3 bases: TGTGCCAGCAGCGTAGGCCCAGCGGGACACAATGAGCAGTTCTTC. Translation gives CASSVGPAGHNEQFF.